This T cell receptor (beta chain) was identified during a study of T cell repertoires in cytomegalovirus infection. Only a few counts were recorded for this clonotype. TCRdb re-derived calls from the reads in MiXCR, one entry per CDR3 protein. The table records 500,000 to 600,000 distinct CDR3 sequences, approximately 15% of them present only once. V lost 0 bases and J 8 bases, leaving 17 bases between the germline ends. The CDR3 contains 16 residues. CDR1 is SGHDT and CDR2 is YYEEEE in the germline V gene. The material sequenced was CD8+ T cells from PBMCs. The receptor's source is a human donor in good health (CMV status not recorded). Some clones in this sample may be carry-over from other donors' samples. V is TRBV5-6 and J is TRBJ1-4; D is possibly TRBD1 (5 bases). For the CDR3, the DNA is TGTGCCAGCAGCTTGGATTTCGGTCAGGGAGGGGAAAAACTGTTTTTT. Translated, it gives CASSLDFGQGGEKLFF.